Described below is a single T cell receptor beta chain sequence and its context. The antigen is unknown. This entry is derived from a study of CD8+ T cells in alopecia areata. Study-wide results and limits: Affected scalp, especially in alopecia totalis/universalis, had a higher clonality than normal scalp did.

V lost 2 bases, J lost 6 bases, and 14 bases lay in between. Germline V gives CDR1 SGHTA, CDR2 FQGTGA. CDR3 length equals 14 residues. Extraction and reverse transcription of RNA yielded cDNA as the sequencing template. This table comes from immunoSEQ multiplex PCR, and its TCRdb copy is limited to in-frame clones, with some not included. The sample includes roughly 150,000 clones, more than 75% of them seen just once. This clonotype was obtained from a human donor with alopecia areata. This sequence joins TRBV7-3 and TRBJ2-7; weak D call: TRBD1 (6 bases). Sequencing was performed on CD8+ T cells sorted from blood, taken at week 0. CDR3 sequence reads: CASSLQTGICEQYF. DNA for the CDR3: TGTGCCAGCAGCTTACAAACAGGGATCTGCGAGCAGTACTTC.